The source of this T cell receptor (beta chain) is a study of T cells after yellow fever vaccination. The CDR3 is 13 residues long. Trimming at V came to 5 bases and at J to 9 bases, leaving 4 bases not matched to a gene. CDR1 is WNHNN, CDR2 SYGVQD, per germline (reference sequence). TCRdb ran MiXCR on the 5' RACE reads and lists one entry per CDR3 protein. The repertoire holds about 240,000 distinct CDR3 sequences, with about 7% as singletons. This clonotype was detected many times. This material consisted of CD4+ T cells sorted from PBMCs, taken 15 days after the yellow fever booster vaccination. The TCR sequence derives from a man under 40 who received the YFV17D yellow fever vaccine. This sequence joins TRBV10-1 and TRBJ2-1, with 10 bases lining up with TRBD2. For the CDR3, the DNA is TGCGCCAGCAGTACCGTAGCGGGAGGTGAGCAGTTCTTC. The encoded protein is CASSTVAGGEQFF.